This TCR beta chain was captured in a study of blood T cell repertoires in COVID-19. Study as a whole: Samples representing acute and convalescent COVID-19 were sourced from the United States, Italy and Spain. PBMCs, B-cell-depleted T cells, or T cells were the source of the cDNA or gDNA that made up the material.

The germline V gene encodes CDR1 SGHAT and CDR2 FQNNGV. Trimming removed 2 bases at V and 6 bases at J, with 7 bases between. The CDR3 has 12 amino acids. Source study methods: By means of reference gene primer amplification, nucleated cell counts were estimated. TCRdb's copy holds only in-frame clones and misses some; the assay was immunoSEQ multiplex PCR. From that table come the V and J calls and clone size; the DNA was used to work out D and trimming. Of some 260,000 clones listed, 65% to 85% are singletons. The sample was peripheral blood. This TCR was sampled from a middle-aged woman with active or convalescent COVID-19. The chain uses TRBV11-2 and TRBJ1-1; D is ambiguous. CDR3 in amino acids: CASSLRVAEAFF. Here the CDR3 DNA reads TGTGCCAGCAGCTTAAGAGTAGCTGAAGCTTTCTTT.